This TCR beta chain was profiled in a study of cytomegalovirus exposure and HLA in healthy donors. Whole-study results and caveats: Beyond CMV serostatus, there was no information to go on about immune exposure. Most TCR sequences proved rare, with some public TCRs found in many donors. Later analysis identified 17,000 or so TCR beta sequences associated with HLA alleles, using a false discovery rate threshold of 0.05.

The V segment lost 0 bases and the J segment 7 bases; nucleotides outside the gene matches: 8. Germline V gives CDR1 LGHNA, CDR2 YSLEER. The CDR3 has 17 residues. Comments on this clone: Antigen: not known.

Primers for the PCR totalled 60 Vbeta and 13 Jbeta. TCRdb's table, derived via immunoSEQ multiplex PCR, lists solely in-frame clones and lacks some. The table lists about 180,000 clones, 65% to 80% of them singletons. The TCR originated in a woman aged 25 to 39 in good health and CMV-seropositive. This sequence joins TRBV4-3 and TRBJ2-2; 10 bases agree with TRBD2. Sequencing was carried out using PBMCs. CDR3 DNA sequence: TGCGCCAGCAGCCAAGACCCAGCGGGGGGGCGAATCGGGGAGCTGTTTTTT. Encoded protein: CASSQDPAGGRIGELFF.